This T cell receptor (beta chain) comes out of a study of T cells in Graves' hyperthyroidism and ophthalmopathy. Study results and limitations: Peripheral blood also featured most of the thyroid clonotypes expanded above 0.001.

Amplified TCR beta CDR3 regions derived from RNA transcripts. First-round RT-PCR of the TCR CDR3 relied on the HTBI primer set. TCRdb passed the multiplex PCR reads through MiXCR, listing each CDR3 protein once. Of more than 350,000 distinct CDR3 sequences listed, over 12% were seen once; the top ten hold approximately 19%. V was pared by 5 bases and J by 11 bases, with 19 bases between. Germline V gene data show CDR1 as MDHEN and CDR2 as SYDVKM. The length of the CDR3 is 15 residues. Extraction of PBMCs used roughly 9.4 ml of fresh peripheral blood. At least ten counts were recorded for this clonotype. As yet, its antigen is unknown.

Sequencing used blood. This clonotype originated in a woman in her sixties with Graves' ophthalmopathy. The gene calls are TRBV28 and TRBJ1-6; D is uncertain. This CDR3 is CASSPPGALGTPLHF. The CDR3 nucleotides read TGTGCCAGCAGTCCCCCCGGCGCTCTGGGTACACCCCTCCACTTT.